The 29 T cell receptor beta chains reported below all come from one sample, sequenced in a study of blood T cell repertoires in COVID-19. Measured with immunoSEQ multiplex PCR; TCRdb has only the in-frame clones, and not every one. The table records over 200,000 clones, about three quarters of them present only once. The sequencing input was peripheral blood. These receptors were obtained from a woman aged 80 or over with acute or convalescent COVID-19.

This clone has a count of ten or more. The gene calls are TRBV7-8 and TRBJ1-5; D may be TRBD1 (5 bases). Looked up from germline, CDR1 is SGHVS and CDR2 is FQNEAQ. The CDR3 length is 15 residues. The V end lost 0 bases, the J end lost 7 bases, and 13 bases lay between the germline ends. Here the CDR3 DNA reads TGTGCCAGCAGCTTAGCTAGGGGAGGCGGGCAGCCCCAGCATTTT. It specifies CASSLARGGGQPQHF. Complete variable domain (other parts from reference TRBV7-8 and TRBJ1-5): GAGVSQSPRYKVAKRGQDVALRCDPISGHVSLFWYQQALGQGPEFLTYFQNEAQLDKSGLPSDRFFAERPEGSVSTLKIQRTQQEDSAVYLCASSLARGGGQPQHFGDGTRLSIL.

V gene TRBV5-6 combines with J gene TRBJ2-3; TRBD1 aligns across 8 bases. Trimming cost V 0 bases and J 1 base; bases outside gene matches: 4. Germline assignment: CDR1 SGHDT and CDR2 YYEEEE. CDR3 length: 16 residues. The CDR3 coding sequence is TGTGCCAGCAGCTTGGTCAGGGGGCGCGGCACAGATACGCAGTATTTT. Translating gives CASSLVRGRGTDTQYF.

This chain joins TRBV9 and TRBJ1-6; no reliable D call. Trimming stripped 4 bases from V and 5 bases from J, with 13 bases between. The germline gives CDR1 SGDLS, CDR2 YYNGEE. CDR3 length equals 15 residues. Written as DNA, the CDR3 is TGTGCCAGCAGCCCACGGGAGACTAATAATTCACCCCTCCACTTT. This encodes CASSPRETNNSPLHF.

The DNA for the CDR3 is TGTGCCAGCAGCCCCCGACAGGGGGCGACGGATGGCTACACCTTC. It yields the protein CASSPRQGATDGYTF. This chain connects TRBV9 to TRBJ1-2, with TRBD1 matching 10 bases. The CDR3 is 15 amino acids. Germline V gene data show CDR1 as SGDLS and CDR2 as YYNGEE. V was clipped by 4 bases and J by 6 bases; unmatched bases: 9. The whole variable domain, filled in from reference TRBV9 and TRBJ1-2, reads DSGVTQTPKHLITATGQRVTLRCSPRSGDLSVYWYQQSLDQGLQFLIQYYNGEERAKGNILERFSAQQFPDLHSELNLSSLELGDSALYFCASSPRQGATDGYTFGSGTRLTVV.

This rearrangement joins TRBV7-2 to TRBJ2-1; D might be TRBD1 (5 bases). Germline CDR1 SGHTA, CDR2 FQGNSA. The CDR3 has 16 amino acids. V gave up 1 base and J gave up 3 bases, with 13 bases separating them. CDR3 in DNA: TGTGCCAGCAGCTTAGAGCAGGGAAGGGGCTACAATGAGCAGTTCTTC. Translation: CASSLEQGRGYNEQFF.

V gene TRBV7-6 combines with J gene TRBJ2-5; 10 bases match TRBD2. The junction had 7 bases not matched to a gene; V was cut back by 6 bases and J by 3 bases. The CDR3 has 15 amino acids. CDR1 and CDR2 (germline): SGHVS, FNYEAQ. The CDR3 DNA is TGTGCCAGCAGTTCTCTTAGCGGGGGGAAAGAGACCCAGTACTTC. Residues: CASSSLSGGKETQYF.

The V gene is TRBV7-2, the J gene TRBJ2-1, with 9 positions matching TRBD2. CDR1 and CDR2 (germline): SGHTA, FQGNSA. CDR3 length: 16 amino acids. Germline trimming cut 2 bases from V and 7 bases from J; bases unmatched to any gene: 9. CDR3: CASSLMGLAGRNEQFF. The CDR3 DNA sequence: TGTGCCAGCAGCTTAATGGGCCTAGCGGGGCGTAATGAGCAGTTCTTC.

V is TRBV28 and J is TRBJ1-5; the match to TRBD1 covers 10 bases. Germline V gene lookup returns CDR1 MDHEN and CDR2 SYDVKM. There are 15 residues in the CDR3. V shed 4 bases and J 7 bases; nucleotides not matched to a gene: 7. The CDR3: CASSSSGTGEQPQHF. DNA of the CDR3: TGTGCCAGCAGTTCCTCCGGGACAGGGGAACAGCCCCAGCATTTT.

V usage is TRBV19 and J usage is TRBJ1-2; 9 positions match TRBD1. With 6 bases clipped from V and 4 bases from J, the junction kept 9 bases outside the gene matches. Germline V gene lookup returns CDR1 LNHDA and CDR2 SQIVND (reference sequence). There are 15 residues in the CDR3. CDR3: CASSQVGQGTYGYTF. The CDR3 DNA sequence: TGTGCCAGTAGCCAAGTGGGACAGGGCACCTATGGCTACACCTTC.

In DNA form, the CDR3 reads TGTGCCAGCAGCCCAGGGACTAGCGGGAGTCTCTACGAGCAGTACTTC. Its translation: CASSPGTSGSLYEQYF. The genes are TRBV7-9 and TRBJ2-7, with TRBD2 identical over 14 bases. V was pared by 5 bases and J by 3 bases, with 6 bases of the junction left unmatched. The CDR3 loop spans 16 amino acids. The V gene's germline CDR1 is SEHNR and CDR2 FQNEAQ (reference sequence). Full variable domain (rest looked up from reference TRBV7-9 and TRBJ2-7): DTGVSQNPRHKITKRGQNVTFRCDPISEHNRLYWYRQTLGQGPEFLTYFQNEAQLEKSRLLSDRFSAERPKGSFSTLEIQRTEQGDSAMYLCASSPGTSGSLYEQYFGPGTRLTVT.

The J gene is TRBJ1-3, the V gene TRBV3-1 (or the pseudogene TRBV3-2), with a weak D call TRBD1 (6 bases). This CDR3 contains 14 residues. Trimming left V 2 bases short and J 2 bases short, with 7 bases between. Germline V gene data show CDR1 as LGHDT and CDR2 as YNNKEL (reference sequence). The CDR3 DNA reads as TGTGCCAGCAGCCAACAGGGGACTGGAAACACCATATATTTT. Encoded protein: CASSQQGTGNTIYF.

The chain recombines TRBV19 with TRBJ2-1; TRBD1 matches at 10 bases. CDR1 and CDR2 from the germline V gene are LNHDA and SQIVND (reference sequence). The trim removed 3 bases at V and 7 bases at J, leaving 9 bases unmatched. There are 16 residues in the CDR3. CDR3 coding DNA: TGTGCCAGTAGTATTCGACAGGGGGCTCTGTGGAATGAGCAGTTCTTC. Translated, it gives CASSIRQGALWNEQFF.

The chain is built from TRBV2 and TRBJ1-2; TRBD1 agrees at 7 bases. Per the germline V gene, CDR1 is SNHLY and CDR2 is FYNNEI. V shed 7 bases, J shed 6 bases, and the junction held 11 bases outside the gene matches. The CDR3 consists of 14 residues. The CDR3 DNA reads as TGTGCCAGCACCCCACAGGGACAGCTAGATGGCTACACCTTC. Translated: CASTPQGQLDGYTF.

The chain carries TRBV6-5 and TRBJ1-5, with 7 nucleotides matching TRBD1. CDR1 and CDR2 (germline): MNHEY, SVGAGI. The ends lost 5 bases at V and 4 bases at J; junction bases unmatched: 8. The CDR3 contains 15 residues. CDR3 in DNA: TGTGCCAGCAGTCCGAGGACAGGACCGAATCAGCCCCAGCATTTT. Residues: CASSPRTGPNQPQHF.

The CDR3 DNA reads TGTGCCAGCAGTTCACAGGGGTACGAGCAGTACTTC. Translated: CASSSQGYEQYF. The chain carries TRBV6-6 and TRBJ2-7; 7 bases are shared with TRBD1. CDR3 length equals 12 residues. V lost 4 bases and J lost 4; bases outside the gene matches: 1. Germline values: CDR1 MNHNY, CDR2 SVGAGI (reference sequence).

The chain is built from TRBV5-5 and TRBJ2-5; 7 bases fit TRBD2. The CDR3 extends over 16 amino acids. Per the germline V gene, CDR1 is SGHKS and CDR2 is YYEKEE (reference sequence). V gave up 3 bases and J gave up 3 bases; unmatched junction bases: 11. The CDR3 coding sequence is TGTGCCAGCAGCTCCGGGAGCCGGGACTACGAAGAGACCCAGTACTTC. This sequence encodes CASSSGSRDYEETQYF.

The rearrangement links TRBV20-1 to TRBJ2-5, with 11 nucleotides matching TRBD2. The germline V gene has CDR1 DFQATT and CDR2 SNEGSKA (reference sequence). V shed 3 bases and J 5 bases; nucleotides not matched to a gene: 8. The CDR3 spans 15 residues. The CDR3 loop reads CSASGSGGAGETQYF. CDR3 coding DNA: TGCAGTGCTAGTGGTAGCGGGGGGGCCGGGGAGACCCAGTACTTC.

This clone was recorded only once. The chain recombines TRBV14 with TRBJ1-6, with 7 bases that match TRBD1. CDR1 and CDR2 from the germline V gene are SGHDN and FVKESK. The CDR3 is 15 residues long. Trimming removed 5 bases from V and 8 bases from J; junction bases left unmatched: 9. CDR3 sequence (DNA): TGTGCCAGCAGCGTAACAGGGGCGCGAGATTCACCCCTCCACTTT. Translation gives CASSVTGARDSPLHF.

This chain joins TRBV6-1 and TRBJ1-2; D not certain. CDR1 and CDR2 (germline): MNHNS, SASEGT. V lost 3 bases, J lost 1 base, and 9 bases lay in between. The CDR3 is 14 residues long. The CDR3 loop is CASSDAAVNYGYTF. The CDR3 nucleotides are TGTGCCAGCAGTGATGCGGCAGTTAACTATGGCTACACCTTC.

The chain has TRBV6-5 and TRBJ1-5; D unresolved. V was shortened by 7 bases and J by 0 bases, with 10 bases between the two germline ends. Germline CDR1 MNHEY, CDR2 SVGAGI. This CDR3 has 14 residues. CDR3: CASKALYSNQPQHF. The CDR3 nucleotides are TGTGCCAGCAAAGCCCTTTATAGCAATCAGCCCCAGCATTTT.

V and J are TRBV28 and TRBJ1-1; 9 bases agree with TRBD1. The V gene end was trimmed by 2 bases and the J gene end by 7 bases; junction bases not matched to a gene: 8. The CDR3 is 15 residues long. CDR1 and CDR2 from the germline V gene are MDHEN and SYDVKM. CDR3 in amino acids: CASSLPPGQGIEAFF. The CDR3 nucleotides are TGTGCCAGCAGTTTACCTCCCGGACAGGGGATTGAAGCTTTCTTT.

This clone was counted a few times. The V call is TRBV4-1, the J call TRBJ2-5, with a possible D match to TRBD2 (6 bases). The germline V and J ends were trimmed by 4 bases and 2 bases, with 11 bases remaining between them. Germline lookup yields CDR1 MGHRA and CDR2 YSYEKL. This CDR3 has 14 residues. The CDR3 region is CASSPPGLQETQYF. For the CDR3, the DNA is TGCGCCAGCAGCCCCCCGGGACTTCAAGAGACCCAGTACTTC.

The V and J genes are TRBV6-2 or TRBV6-3 and TRBJ2-7; D ambiguous. Germline-derived CDR1 and CDR2 are MNHEY and SVGEGT. V was pared by 2 bases and J by 0 bases, with 5 bases between. This CDR3 spans 13 amino acids. CDR3 in amino acids: CASSYVGSYEQYF. CDR3 in DNA: TGTGCCAGCAGTTACGTCGGCTCCTACGAGCAGTACTTC.

The chain carries TRBV5-1 and TRBJ2-5; TRBD2 matches 7 bases. The CDR3 runs 13 residues. Trimming cost V 2 bases and J 4 bases; bases outside gene matches: 2. Germline CDR1 and CDR2: SGHRS and YFSETQ. The DNA of the CDR3 is TGCGCCAGCAGCTTTAGGGAGGGAGAGACCCAGTACTTC. This codes for CASSFREGETQYF.

J is TRBJ1-2 and V is TRBV5-1; a weak D match, TRBD1 (5 bases). The germline V and J ends were trimmed by 4 bases and 1 base, with 11 bases remaining between them. The CDR3 is 14 residues long. Germline values: CDR1 SGHRS, CDR2 YFSETQ. CDR3 amino acids: CASSPGDFNYGYTF. DNA for the CDR3: TGCGCCAGCAGCCCGGGGGACTTTAACTATGGCTACACCTTC.

The chain links TRBV5-1 to TRBJ2-3, with a weak D call TRBD1 (6 bases). Germline V lookup: CDR1 SGHRS, CDR2 YFSETQ. The CDR3 runs to 15 residues. V shed 0 bases and J shed 2 bases, with 10 bases lying between them. CDR3 protein: CASSLAGHTTDTQYF. CDR3 DNA sequence: TGCGCCAGCAGCTTGGCGGGACATACCACAGATACGCAGTATTTT.

This chain joins TRBV2 and TRBJ1-6; D remains unclear. The germline gives CDR1 SNHLY, CDR2 FYNNEI. V lost 9 bases, J lost 7 bases, and 13 bases lay in between. The CDR3 covers 13 residues. For the CDR3, the DNA is TGTGCCAGTTCAAGAGGGTTCAATTCACCCCTCCACTTT. It encodes CASSRGFNSPLHF.

V usage is TRBV5-1 and J usage is TRBJ1-4, with a weak D call TRBD1 (5 bases). There are 16 residues in the CDR3. Germline CDR1 SGHRS, CDR2 YFSETQ. Trimming took off 0 bases at V and 4 bases at J, with 13 bases between the two ends. The DNA for the CDR3 is TGCGCCAGCAGCTTGGATGCGCAGGGTGGTAATGAAAAACTGTTTTTT. Translation: CASSLDAQGGNEKLFF.

The CDR3 sequence is CASSQDPGKDTQYF. DNA of the CDR3: TGCGCCAGCAGCCAAGATCCCGGGAAAGATACGCAGTATTTT. The rearrangement links TRBV4-1 to TRBJ2-3, with D perhaps TRBD2 (5 bases). Germline CDR1 and CDR2: MGHRA and YSYEKL. The V end was cut by 0 bases, the J end by 5 bases, with 9 bases between. This CDR3 is 14 amino acids long.